This TCR beta chain appears in the sequencing data of a study of cytomegalovirus exposure and HLA in healthy donors. Points on this clone: At one end, the junction sequence differs from germline, possibly due to a read error. The same CDR3 is also encoded by other DNA sequences in this sample.

With 60 Vbeta and 13 Jbeta primers, the PCR was carried out. Generated by immunoSEQ multiplex PCR, the TCRdb table keeps only in-frame clones and is missing some. The top ten hold around 7% of the sample, which has about 80,000 clones, roughly two thirds seen once. CDR3 length equals 12 residues. In germline, CDR1 is SNHLY, CDR2 FYNNEI. Specimen: PBMCs. The sequence was obtained from a woman in her 50s in good health and CMV-seropositive. The V and J genes are TRBV2 and TRBJ1-1; unclear D gene. The CDR3 nucleotides read TGTGCTAGCACGCAAACTTCATCTCCGGCTTTCTTT. Translating it yields CASTQTSSPAFF.